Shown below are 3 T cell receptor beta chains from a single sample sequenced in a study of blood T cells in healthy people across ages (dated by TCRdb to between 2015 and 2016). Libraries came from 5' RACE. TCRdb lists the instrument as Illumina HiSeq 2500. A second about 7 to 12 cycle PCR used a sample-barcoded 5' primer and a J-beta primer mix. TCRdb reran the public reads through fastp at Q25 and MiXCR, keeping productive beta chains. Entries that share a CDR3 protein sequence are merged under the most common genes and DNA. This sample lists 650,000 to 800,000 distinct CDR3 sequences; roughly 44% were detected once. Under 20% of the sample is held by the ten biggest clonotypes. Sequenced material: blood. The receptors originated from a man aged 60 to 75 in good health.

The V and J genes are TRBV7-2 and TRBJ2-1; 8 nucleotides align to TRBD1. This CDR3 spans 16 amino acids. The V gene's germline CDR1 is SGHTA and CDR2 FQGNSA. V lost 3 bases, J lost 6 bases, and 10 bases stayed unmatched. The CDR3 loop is CASSFLQGAVGNEQFF. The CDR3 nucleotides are TGTGCCAGCAGCTTTCTTCAGGGGGCCGTTGGCAATGAGCAGTTCTTC.

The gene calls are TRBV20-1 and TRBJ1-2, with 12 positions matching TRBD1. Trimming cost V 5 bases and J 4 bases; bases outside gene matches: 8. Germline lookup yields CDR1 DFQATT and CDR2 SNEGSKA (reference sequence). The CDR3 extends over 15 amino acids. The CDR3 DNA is TGCAGTGCTCCGGGACAGGGGGCGCCGGGCTATGGCTACACCTTC. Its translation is CSAPGQGAPGYGYTF.

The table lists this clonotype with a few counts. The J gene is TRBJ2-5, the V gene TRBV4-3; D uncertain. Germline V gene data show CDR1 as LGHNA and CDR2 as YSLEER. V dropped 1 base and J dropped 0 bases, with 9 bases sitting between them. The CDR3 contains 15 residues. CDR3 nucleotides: TGCGCCAGCAGCCAAGTCGGCCTGGACCAAGAGACCCAGTACTTC. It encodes CASSQVGLDQETQYF.